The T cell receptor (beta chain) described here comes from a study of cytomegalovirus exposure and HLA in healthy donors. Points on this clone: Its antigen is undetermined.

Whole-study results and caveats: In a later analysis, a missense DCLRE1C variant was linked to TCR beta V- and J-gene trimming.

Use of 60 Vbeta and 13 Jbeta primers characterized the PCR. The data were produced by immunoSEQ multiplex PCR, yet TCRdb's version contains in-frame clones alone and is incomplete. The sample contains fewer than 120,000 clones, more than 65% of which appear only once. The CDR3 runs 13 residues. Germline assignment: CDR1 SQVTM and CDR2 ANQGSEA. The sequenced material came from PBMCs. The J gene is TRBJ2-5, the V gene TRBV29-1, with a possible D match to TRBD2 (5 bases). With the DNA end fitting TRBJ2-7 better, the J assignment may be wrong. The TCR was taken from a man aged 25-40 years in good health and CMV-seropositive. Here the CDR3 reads CSVTLRDAYEQYF. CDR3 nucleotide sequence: TGCAGCGTGACCCTCCGGGATGCCTACGAGCAGTACTTC.